These 19 T cell receptor beta chains share one sample of origin, sequenced in a study of blood T cell repertoires in COVID-19. Libraries were prepared by immunoSEQ multiplex PCR; TCRdb keeps only in-frame clonotypes and omits some of them. The data contain 150,000 to 200,000 clones, 82% of them singletons. Sample: peripheral blood. The receptors come from a woman in her thirties or forties with COVID-19, enrolled during active disease.

The chain carries TRBV6-5 and TRBJ2-5, with D possibly matching TRBD2 (5 bases). V dropped 8 bases and J dropped 2 bases, with 9 bases sitting between them. Germline CDR1 MNHEY, CDR2 SVGAGI. The CDR3 consists of 12 residues. CDR3 protein: CASSRTQETQYF. The CDR3, as DNA: TGTGCCAGCTCGAGGACTCAAGAGACCCAGTACTTC.

The V and J genes are TRBV27 and TRBJ2-2; D is unresolved. V shed 1 base and J shed 0 bases, with 15 bases lying between them. CDR1 and CDR2 (germline): MNHEY, SMNVEV (reference sequence). The length of the CDR3 is 18 residues. The CDR3 region is CASSLYPSLPSNTGELFF. The DNA for the CDR3 is TGTGCCAGCAGTTTATATCCAAGTCTACCCTCGAACACCGGGGAGCTGTTTTTT.

The genes are TRBV6-5 and TRBJ1-1; 9 bases are a match to TRBD1. The J segment lost 4 bases and the V segment lost 7 bases, leaving 4 bases of the junction unmatched. Germline V gene data show CDR1 as MNHEY and CDR2 as SVGAGI. This CDR3 region has 13 residues. This CDR3 reads CASIPGQGTEAFF. In nucleotides, the CDR3 is TGTGCCAGCATCCCGGGACAGGGCACTGAAGCTTTCTTT.

CDR3: CASSEALIQGESYEQYF. The CDR3 DNA follows: TGTGCCAGCAGTGAAGCGCTTATACAGGGCGAGTCCTACGAGCAGTACTTC. The rearrangement uses TRBV2 and TRBJ2-7, with D perhaps TRBD1 (6 bases). Between the trimmed V and J ends, which lost 0 bases and 1 base, there was a span of 16 bases. The CDR3 has 17 residues. Germline assignment: CDR1 SNHLY and CDR2 FYNNEI.

The chain links TRBV6-1 to TRBJ1-2; D may be TRBD1 (5 bases). Germline V gives CDR1 MNHNS, CDR2 SASEGT. V dropped 2 bases and J dropped 8 bases, with 15 bases sitting between them. CDR3 length: 14 amino acids. CDR3 protein: CASSEYPGGGGYTF. CDR3 in DNA: TGTGCCAGCAGTGAATACCCGGGGGGGGGAGGCTACACCTTC.

The V gene is TRBV2, the J gene TRBJ1-2, with 9 positions matching TRBD1. The CDR3 consists of 14 residues. Germline CDR1 SNHLY, CDR2 FYNNEI. Unmatched junction bases numbered 2, after V lost 2 bases and J lost 4 bases. This chain's CDR3 is CASSETGGGYGYTF. As DNA, the CDR3 is TGTGCCAGCAGTGAAACAGGGGGCGGCTATGGCTACACCTTC.

This chain connects TRBV7-9 to TRBJ2-5; tentatively, D is TRBD2 (5 bases). This CDR3 is 14 amino acids long. V lost 8 bases, J lost 5 bases, and 18 bases lay in between. The V gene's germline CDR1 is SEHNR and CDR2 FQNEAQ (reference sequence). Here the CDR3 DNA reads TGTGCCAGCCGACCTGGGTCGGGATGGGAGACCCAGTACTTC. Amino acids: CASRPGSGWETQYF.

This chain joins TRBV19 and TRBJ2-5; TRBD1 agrees at 7 bases. J was trimmed by 7 bases and V by 3 bases; bases with no gene match: 11. Germline CDR1 reads LNHDA; CDR2 reads SQIVND (reference sequence). The CDR3 covers 15 residues. CDR3 nucleotide sequence: TGTGCCAGTAGTATTCGATTCGGGCAGGGGGTGACCCAGTACTTC. It is translated as CASSIRFGQGVTQYF.

The chain uses TRBV2 and TRBJ2-3; D is unclear. The CDR3 is 11 residues long. Trimming took 10 bases from V and 7 from J, leaving 12 bases between them. Germline V lookup: CDR1 SNHLY, CDR2 FYNNEI. Here the CDR3 reads CAISILNTQYF. The CDR3 region has the DNA TGTGCCATATCTATCCTGAATACGCAGTATTTT. Together with reference TRBV2 and TRBJ2-3, the CDR3 gives the full variable domain: EPEVTQTPSHQVTQMGQEVILRCVPISNHLYFYWYRQILGQKVEFLVSFYNNEISEKSEIFDDQFSVERPDGSNFTLKIRSTKLEDSAMYFCAISILNTQYFGPGTRLTVL.

The chain links TRBV3-1 (or the pseudogene TRBV3-2) to TRBJ2-5, with D perhaps TRBD2 (6 bases). The germline V gene encodes CDR1 LGHDT and CDR2 YNNKEL (reference sequence). V lost 8 bases and J 7 bases, leaving 23 bases between the germline ends. CDR3 length equals 15 residues. CDR3 protein: CASLRGLGEWGTQYF. CDR3 in DNA: TGTGCCAGCCTTCGGGGACTGGGGGAGTGGGGGACCCAGTACTTC.

This clone was observed a handful of times. The V and J genes are TRBV2 and TRBJ2-3, with TRBD2 matching over 8 bases. The germline gives CDR1 SNHLY, CDR2 FYNNEI. The CDR3 is 14 residues long. Trimming removed 1 base from V and 7 bases from J; junction bases left unmatched: 4. The CDR3 sequence is CASSEVLAGHTQYF. The CDR3 DNA sequence: TGTGCCAGCAGTGAAGTCCTAGCGGGTCATACGCAGTATTTT.

The CDR3 spells CASSLYRVNEQFF. The CDR3 coding sequence is TGCGCCAGCAGCCTATACAGGGTCAATGAGCAGTTCTTC. The V gene is TRBV4-1, the J gene TRBJ2-1; a weak D match, TRBD1 (6 bases). Germline V gene data show CDR1 as MGHRA and CDR2 as YSYEKL. Trimming removed 4 bases from V and 6 bases from J, with 10 bases in between. The CDR3 length is 13 residues.

This sequence joins TRBV10-1 and TRBJ2-7, with 8 bases lining up with TRBD2. The germline gives CDR1 WNHNN, CDR2 SYGVQD (reference sequence). The CDR3 is 13 residues long. The trim removed 6 bases at V and 7 bases at J, leaving 8 bases unmatched. CDR3 sequence: CASSPYGRDEQYF. In DNA, the CDR3 is TGCGCCAGCAGCCCTTACGGGAGGGATGAGCAGTACTTC.

The chain has TRBV2 and TRBJ1-2, with D unclear. Trimming removed 4 bases from V and 8 bases from J, with 11 bases in between. The length of the CDR3 is 12 residues. Germline V gene sequence: CDR1 SNHLY, CDR2 FYNNEI. The DNA for the CDR3 is TGTGCCAGCAGTGTATTCTTGCGGGGCTACACCTTC. Translating gives CASSVFLRGYTF.

This chain connects TRBV6-5 to TRBJ2-7; weak D call: TRBD2 (5 bases). V was pared by 7 bases and J by 3 bases, with 16 bases between. The CDR3 loop spans 14 amino acids. Germline V CDR1 and CDR2: MNHEY, SVGAGI. This chain's CDR3 is CASTVEAGGYEQYV. As DNA, the CDR3 is TGTGCCAGCACGGTGGAGGCAGGAGGCTACGAGCAGTACGTC.

This clone appeared a few times. The chain combines TRBV24-1 with TRBJ1-1; 7 positions agree with TRBD1. Losses at the gene ends were 9 bases for V and 0 bases for J; bases not matched to a gene: 3. The germline gives CDR1 KGHDR, CDR2 SFDVKD. The CDR3 extends over 13 amino acids. The CDR3 DNA reads as TGTGCCACCCGGGGACAGCTGAACACTGAAGCTTTCTTT. This translates into CATRGQLNTEAFF.

The J gene is TRBJ2-2, the V gene TRBV27; the D is unclear. The V and J ends lost 5 bases and 4 bases respectively, with 17 bases between them. CDR3 length: 16 residues. Germline-derived CDR1 and CDR2 are MNHEY and SMNVEV (reference sequence). The CDR3: CASSRRQVGGTGELFF. The DNA for the CDR3 is TGTGCCAGCAGTCGCAGACAAGTAGGTGGCACCGGGGAGCTGTTTTTT.

This chain joins TRBV18 and TRBJ2-5; no firm D call. Trimming took 3 bases from V and 3 from J, leaving 5 bases between them. CDR3 size: 12 residues. Germline V gene lookup returns CDR1 KGHSH and CDR2 LQKENI. CDR3 nucleotides: TGTGCCAGCTCACCCCCCGAAGAGACCCAGTACTTC. Amino acids: CASSPPEETQYF.

The gene calls are TRBV6-6 and TRBJ1-5; maybe TRBD1 (6 bases). Germline loops: CDR1 MNHNY, CDR2 SVGAGI (reference sequence). Trimming took off 5 bases at V and 4 bases at J, with 9 bases between the two ends. The CDR3 runs 13 residues. The CDR3 DNA reads as TGTGCCAGCAGTCTTGGACAGAATCAGCCCCAGCATTTT. Protein product: CASSLGQNQPQHF.